This entry lists 21 T cell receptor beta chains sequenced from one sample in a study of blood T cell repertoires in COVID-19. The assay was immunoSEQ multiplex PCR, and TCRdb's table has in-frame clones only and misses some. This table holds under 250,000 clones, about four fifths found once. The specimen was peripheral blood. The receptors shown here come from a man younger than 45 who had recovered from COVID-19.

The chain is built from TRBV15 and TRBJ1-1; possible D gene TRBD1, 6 bases. The CDR3 is 14 residues long. In germline, CDR1 is LNHNV, CDR2 YYDKDF (reference sequence). Trimming left V 3 bases short and J 5 bases short, with 13 bases between. CDR3 in amino acids: CATSSTRGYTEAFF. CDR3 DNA sequence: TGTGCCACCAGCAGTACCAGGGGTTATACTGAAGCTTTCTTT.

The rearrangement links TRBV10-2 to TRBJ1-3; 8 positions agree with TRBD1. Per germline, CDR1 WSHSY and CDR2 SAAADI. The CDR3 loop spans 14 amino acids. The J segment lost 2 bases and the V segment lost 6 bases, leaving 3 bases of the junction unmatched. CDR3 region: CASREDRAGNTIYF. DNA of the CDR3: TGCGCCAGCAGGGAGGACAGGGCTGGAAACACCATATATTTT.

The chain recombines TRBV6-5 with TRBJ1-5, with 7 bases lining up with TRBD1. V lost 6 bases and J lost 5; bases outside the gene matches: 10. CDR1 and CDR2 (germline): MNHEY, SVGAGI. The CDR3 is made up of 15 amino acids. The CDR3 DNA follows: TGTGCCAGCAGGCAGACAGGGAGGAGTGATCAGCCCCAGCATTTT. This codes for CASRQTGRSDQPQHF.

In DNA form, the CDR3 reads TGTGCCACCCGACAGGGGGAGGACTCCTACGAGCAGTACGTC. Encoded protein: CATRQGEDSYEQYV. The chain uses TRBV24-1 and TRBJ2-7, with 9 bases that match TRBD1. This CDR3 comprises 14 residues. Germline V gives CDR1 KGHDR, CDR2 SFDVKD. Trimming cost V 9 bases and J 0 bases; bases outside gene matches: 5.

The sample holds one count of this clone. The rearrangement uses TRBV2 and TRBJ2-2; D possibly corresponds to TRBD2 (5 bases). CDR1 is SNHLY and CDR2 is FYNNEI in the germline V gene. V was trimmed by 5 bases and J by 7 bases, leaving 14 bases between them. The CDR3 consists of 14 residues. The CDR3 DNA reads TGTGCCAGCAGTCCCCACCTAGCTGGCGGGGAGCTGTTTTTT. Residues: CASSPHLAGGELFF.

The V and J genes are TRBV6-5 and TRBJ2-1; TRBD2 matches at 14 bases. The CDR3 covers 15 residues. Germline CDR1 and CDR2: MNHEY and SVGAGI. With 4 bases clipped from V and 6 bases from J, the junction kept 2 bases outside the gene matches. In DNA, the CDR3 is TGTGCCAGCAGTTCCGGGACTAGCGGGGGCAATGAGCAGTTCTTC. Its protein product is CASSSGTSGGNEQFF.

The V call is TRBV7-9, the J call TRBJ2-7; TRBD1 matches 9 bases. The germline gives CDR1 SEHNR, CDR2 FQNEAQ (reference sequence). V shed 5 bases and J 9 bases; nucleotides not matched to a gene: 11. This CDR3 is built from 14 residues. The CDR3 DNA sequence: TGTGCCAGCAGCACGGGACAGGGTGAGGTAGGGCAGTACTTC. This encodes CASSTGQGEVGQYF.

The rearrangement uses TRBV7-9 and TRBJ2-3; the match to TRBD1 covers 7 bases. Germline loops: CDR1 SEHNR, CDR2 FQNEAQ (reference sequence). V was pared by 5 bases and J by 0 bases, with 5 bases of the junction left unmatched. The CDR3 covers 15 residues. DNA for the CDR3: TGTGCCAGCAGCCTTGAGGGGGCGAGCACAGATACGCAGTATTTT. It translates to CASSLEGASTDTQYF.

The gene calls are TRBV9 and TRBJ2-1, with TRBD2 matching 7 bases. CDR1 and CDR2 from the germline V gene are SGDLS and YYNGEE. The CDR3 runs 13 residues. V dropped 0 bases and J dropped 6; count of bases not matched to a gene: 0. The CDR3 loop is CASSVGGGNEQFF. CDR3 in DNA: TGTGCCAGCAGCGTAGGCGGGGGCAATGAGCAGTTCTTC.

The chain joins TRBV5-1 to TRBJ2-4, with 11 nucleotides matching TRBD1. J gave up 7 bases and V 4 bases, and 4 bases lay outside the gene matches. The germline V gene has CDR1 SGHRS and CDR2 YFSETQ. CDR3 length equals 14 residues. CDR3 in DNA: TGCGCCAGCAGCGCCGGGACAGGGGGGAACATTCAGTACTTC. Amino acids: CASSAGTGGNIQYF.

The chain combines TRBV18 with TRBJ2-7, with D tentatively TRBD1 (6 bases). The CDR3 has 16 amino acids. Germline-derived CDR1 and CDR2 are KGHSH and LQKENI. Trimming left V 3 bases short and J 6 bases short, with 21 bases between. CDR3 nucleotides: TGTGCCAGCTCACCGCAGACAGGTTCGGGGTCCGGCGAGCAGTACGTC. It translates to CASSPQTGSGSGEQYV.

This chain uses TRBV9 with TRBJ2-5; 13 nucleotides align to TRBD2. This CDR3 spans 16 amino acids. Germline V CDR1 and CDR2: SGDLS, YYNGEE. V lost 1 base to trimming and J lost 2 bases; unmatched junction nucleotides: 2. This chain's CDR3 is CASSVSLAGGQETQYF. CDR3 coding DNA: TGTGCCAGCAGCGTATCACTAGCGGGGGGGCAAGAGACCCAGTACTTC. Complete variable domain (other parts from reference TRBV9 and TRBJ2-5): DSGVTQTPKHLITATGQRVTLRCSPRSGDLSVYWYQQSLDQGLQFLIQYYNGEERAKGNILERFSAQQFPDLHSELNLSSLELGDSALYFCASSVSLAGGQETQYFGPGTRLLVL.

This clone was recorded many times. The chain combines TRBV5-5 with TRBJ2-1; no definite D call. The germline V gene has CDR1 SGHKS and CDR2 YYEKEE (reference sequence). CDR3 size: 12 residues. V was clipped by 2 bases and J by 8 bases, with 8 bases between them. This CDR3 reads CASSLDGDEQFF. As DNA, the CDR3 is TGTGCCAGCAGCTTAGACGGAGATGAGCAGTTCTTC.

The chain carries TRBV6-1 and TRBJ1-2, with a weak D call TRBD1 (5 bases). This CDR3 comprises 14 residues. The germline V gene encodes CDR1 MNHNS and CDR2 SASEGT. Trimming stripped 2 bases from V and 4 bases from J, with 11 bases between. The chain's CDR3 is CASSETQGSYGYTF. As DNA, the CDR3 is TGTGCCAGCAGTGAAACTCAGGGCAGCTATGGCTACACCTTC.

V is TRBV9 and J is TRBJ1-2, with D possibly matching TRBD1 (6 bases). This CDR3 contains 13 residues. Germline V gene data show CDR1 as SGDLS and CDR2 as YYNGEE. V gave up 4 bases and J gave up 8 bases, with 15 bases separating them. CDR3 loop: CASSLPQRGGYTF. CDR3 coding DNA: TGTGCCAGCAGCCTCCCACAAAGGGGGGGCTACACCTTC.

The genes are TRBV2 and TRBJ1-5; 8 nucleotides align to TRBD1. Germline V gene sequence: CDR1 SNHLY, CDR2 FYNNEI. With 6 bases clipped from V and 3 bases from J, the junction kept 1 base outside the gene matches. This CDR3 has 13 residues. The CDR3 sequence: CASRDRANQPQHF. DNA of the CDR3: TGTGCCAGCAGGGACAGGGCCAATCAGCCCCAGCATTTT.

In DNA, the CDR3 is TGTGCCAGCAGCCTAAGGGTCACAGGTTCCTACGAGCAGTACTTC. It is translated as CASSLRVTGSYEQYF. The chain carries TRBV11-2 and TRBJ2-7; tentatively, D is TRBD1 (5 bases). CDR3 length: 15 amino acids. V was pared by 5 bases and J by 1 base, with 15 bases between. Germline loops: CDR1 SGHAT, CDR2 FQNNGV.

The chain uses TRBV5-1 and TRBJ2-7; 7 positions agree with TRBD1. CDR1 SGHRS and CDR2 YFSETQ come from the germline V gene. The length of the CDR3 is 17 residues. V shed 2 bases and J 3 bases; nucleotides not matched to a gene: 14. CDR3 coding DNA: TGCGCCAGCAGCTTCGACTTTCAAACGACAGGGAACTACGAGCAGTACTTC. This encodes CASSFDFQTTGNYEQYF.

The chain couples TRBV3-1 (or the pseudogene TRBV3-2) to TRBJ2-7; 12 bases line up with TRBD1. This CDR3 has 15 residues. Germline V CDR1 and CDR2: LGHDT, YNNKEL (reference sequence). Trimming at V came to 3 bases and at J to 7 bases, leaving 7 bases not matched to a gene. The CDR3 reads CASSHGTGGTYEQYF. In DNA, the CDR3 is TGTGCCAGCAGCCACGGGACAGGGGGCACGTATGAGCAGTACTTC.

This clone was detected once. The chain combines TRBV28 with TRBJ2-7; 8 nucleotides agree with TRBD1. Germline V lookup: CDR1 MDHEN, CDR2 SYDVKM. Trimming cost V 5 bases and J 4 bases; bases outside gene matches: 13. The CDR3 contains 16 residues. The CDR3, as DNA: TGTGCCAGCAGTCAGGGGGCAACGAACTCGAAATACGAGCAGTACGTC. Amino acid sequence: CASSQGATNSKYEQYV.

This clone came up once. The chain carries TRBV9 and TRBJ2-1; 9 bases fit TRBD2. This CDR3 region has 16 residues. CDR1 is SGDLS, CDR2 YYNGEE, per germline. V was clipped by 5 bases and J by 5 bases; unmatched bases: 11. CDR3 in DNA: TGTGCCAGCAGTCCCAGGACTAGCGCTGGGGACAATGAGCAGTTCTTC. This codes for CASSPRTSAGDNEQFF.